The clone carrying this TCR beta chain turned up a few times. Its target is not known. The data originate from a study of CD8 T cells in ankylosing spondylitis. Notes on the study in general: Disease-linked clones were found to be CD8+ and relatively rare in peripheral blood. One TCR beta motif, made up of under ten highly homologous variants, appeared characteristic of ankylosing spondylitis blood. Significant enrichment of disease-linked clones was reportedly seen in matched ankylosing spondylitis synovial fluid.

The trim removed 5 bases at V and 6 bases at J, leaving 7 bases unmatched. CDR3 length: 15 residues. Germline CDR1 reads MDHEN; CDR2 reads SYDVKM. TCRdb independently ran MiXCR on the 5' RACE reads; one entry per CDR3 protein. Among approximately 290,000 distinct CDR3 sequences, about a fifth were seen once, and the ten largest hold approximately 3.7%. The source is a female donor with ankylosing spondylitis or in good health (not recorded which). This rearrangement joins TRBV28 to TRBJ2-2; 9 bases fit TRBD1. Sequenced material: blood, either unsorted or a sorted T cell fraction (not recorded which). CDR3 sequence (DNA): TGTGCCAGCAGTCCCTCGGGACAGGGTGCCGGGGAGCTGTTTTTT. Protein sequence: CASSPSGQGAGELFF.